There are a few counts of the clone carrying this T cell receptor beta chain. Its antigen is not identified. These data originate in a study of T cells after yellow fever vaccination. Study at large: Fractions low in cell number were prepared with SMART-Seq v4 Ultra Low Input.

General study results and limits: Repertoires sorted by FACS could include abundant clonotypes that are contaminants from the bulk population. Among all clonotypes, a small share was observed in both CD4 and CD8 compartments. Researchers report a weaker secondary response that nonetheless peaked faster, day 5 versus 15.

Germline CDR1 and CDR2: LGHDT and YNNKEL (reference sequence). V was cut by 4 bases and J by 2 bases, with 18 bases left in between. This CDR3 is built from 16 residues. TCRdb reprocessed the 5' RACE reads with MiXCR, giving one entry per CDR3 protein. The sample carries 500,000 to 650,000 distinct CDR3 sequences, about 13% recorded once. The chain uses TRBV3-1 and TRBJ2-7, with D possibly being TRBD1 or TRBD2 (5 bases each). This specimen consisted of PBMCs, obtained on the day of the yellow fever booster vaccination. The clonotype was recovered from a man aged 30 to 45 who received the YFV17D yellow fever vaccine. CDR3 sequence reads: CASSPRGAGMAYEQYF. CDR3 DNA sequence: TGTGCCAGCAGCCCGCGAGGGGCGGGCATGGCCTACGAGCAGTACTTC.